The subject of this entry is one T cell receptor (beta chain). The antigen is not known. Trimming removed 4 bases from V and 2 bases from J; junction bases left unmatched: 5. This CDR3 spans 16 amino acids. Per germline, CDR1 SGHRS and CDR2 YFSETQ. This entry is derived from a study of beta chain features in type 1 diabetes. General study findings and limits: Sequencing from cDNA could over-represent high-TCR-expressing cells. A moderate, significant TCRB CDR3 shortening appeared in type 1 diabetes across four CD4+ subsets.

What was sequenced were expressed TCRB transcripts, since all of the isolated RNA had been reverse transcribed. Only in-frame clones appear in the TCRdb table, and some are missing; sequencing was by immunoSEQ multiplex PCR. The sample has 250,000 to 300,000 clones, around 15% seen once. Blood was drawn once from each donor into heparinised tubes. The draws averaged roughly 120 mL. The rearrangement joins TRBV5-1 to TRBJ2-7; 14 bases align to TRBD2. The origin of this receptor is a man aged 25-45 years with type 1 diabetes. Specimen: naive CD4+ T cells from blood. This CDR3 reads CASSPGTSGGAYEQYF. CDR3 coding DNA: TGCGCCAGCAGCCCGGGGACTAGCGGGGGAGCCTACGAGCAGTACTTC. The complete variable domain, with remaining parts taken from reference TRBV5-1 and TRBJ2-7, reads KAGVTQTPRYLIKTRGQQVTLSCSPISGHRSVSWYQQTPGQGLQFLFEYFSETQRNKGNFPGRFSGRQFSNSRSEMNVSTLELGDSALYLCASSPGTSGGAYEQYFGPGTRLTVT.